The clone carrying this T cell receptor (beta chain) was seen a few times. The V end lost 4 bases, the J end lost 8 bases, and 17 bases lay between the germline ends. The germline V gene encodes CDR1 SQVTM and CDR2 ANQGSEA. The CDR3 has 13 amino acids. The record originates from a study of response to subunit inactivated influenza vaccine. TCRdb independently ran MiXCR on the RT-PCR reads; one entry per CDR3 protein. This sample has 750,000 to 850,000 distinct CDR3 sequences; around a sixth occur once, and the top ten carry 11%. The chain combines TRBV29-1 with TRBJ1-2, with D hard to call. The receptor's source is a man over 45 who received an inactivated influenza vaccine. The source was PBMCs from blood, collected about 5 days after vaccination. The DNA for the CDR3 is TGCAGCGTTGTTGTGGCGGCTACACTCGGCTACACCTTC. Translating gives CSVVVAATLGYTF.